This T cell receptor beta chain was documented in a study of T cells after yellow fever vaccination. TCRdb redid the calling of the 5' RACE reads with MiXCR, one entry per CDR3 protein. This sample carries 340,000 or so distinct CDR3 sequences, 9.5% to 15% of them seen once, and the ten largest clones take 2.5% to 4%. V lost 8 bases and J 5 bases, leaving 12 bases between the germline ends. The CDR3 totals 13 residues. Germline V gene lookup returns CDR1 SNHLY and CDR2 FYNNEI. Sequencing was performed on CD4+ T cells sorted from PBMCs, taken 15 days after the yellow fever booster vaccination. The sequence came from a man aged 18 to 30 who received the YFV17D yellow fever vaccine. The gene calls are TRBV2 and TRBJ2-2; possibly TRBD2 for D (5 bases). Here the CDR3 reads CASRRGWTGELFF. CDR3 bases: TGTGCCAGCCGTCGAGGGTGGACCGGGGAGCTGTTTTTT.